The 29 T cell receptor beta chains given below trace back to one sample, sequenced in a study of blood T cells in healthy people across ages. The authors ran a second PCR of roughly 6 to 12 cycles using a sample-barcoded 5' primer and a J-beta primer mix. One entry per CDR3 protein results from TCRdb running MiXCR on the 5' RACE reads. Of about 1.1 million distinct CDR3 sequences in the sample, around two fifths were seen once. Material for sequencing was blood. Receptors were obtained from a man between 18 and 35 years old in good health.

This clonotype has more than one count but fewer than ten. J is TRBJ2-1 and V is TRBV7-3; 8 positions agree with TRBD2. The CDR3 covers 16 residues. Germline-derived CDR1 and CDR2 are SGHTA and FQGTGA. Germline trimming cut 4 bases from V and 1 base from J; bases unmatched to any gene: 6. The CDR3 DNA follows: TGTGCCAGCAGCTGGAGTTCGGGGGGGTCCTACAATGAGCAGTTCTTC. This encodes CASSWSSGGSYNEQFF.

This clonotype was found a few times. The chain employs TRBV20-1 and TRBJ1-2, with D possibly matching TRBD1 (6 bases). The CDR3 covers 12 residues. Per the germline V gene, CDR1 is DFQATT and CDR2 is SNEGSKA (reference sequence). The CDR3 here is CAKYRVINGYTF. The CDR3 nucleotides are TGCGCAAAATACAGGGTAATCAATGGCTACACCTTC.

The J gene is TRBJ1-6, the V gene TRBV2, with a possible D match to TRBD1 (5 bases). CDR3 length: 14 amino acids. V was shortened by 2 bases and J by 4 bases, with 6 bases between the two germline ends. Germline-derived CDR1 and CDR2 are SNHLY and FYNNEI. CDR3 sequence reads: CASSEQGYNSPLHF. CDR3 nucleotide sequence: TGTGCCAGCAGTGAACAGGGTTATAATTCACCCCTCCACTTT.

Details on this clonotype: At one of its ends the junction is not consistent with the germline gene, which may arise from a read error. The chain uses TRBV7-3 and TRBJ1-2; D gene unclear. Looked up from germline, CDR1 is SGHTA and CDR2 is FQGTGA. The CDR3 runs to 16 residues. CDR3 bases: TGTGCCAGCAGCGGAATACTTCTTGAAGCCGACTATGGCTGCACCTTC. Amino acids: CASSGILLEADYGCTF.

V gene TRBV7-9 combines with J gene TRBJ2-3; D remains ambiguous. There are 15 residues in the CDR3. V lost 2 bases to trimming and J lost 0 bases, with 9 bases between them. CDR1 is SEHNR and CDR2 is FQNEAQ in the germline V gene (reference sequence). CDR3 in DNA: TGTGCCAGCAGCTTACTGGTCGCTAGCACAGATACGCAGTATTTT. Amino acid sequence: CASSLLVASTDTQYF. Looking up the rest from reference TRBV7-9 and TRBJ2-3 gives the full variable domain: DTGVSQNPRHKITKRGQNVTFRCDPISEHNRLYWYRQTLGQGPEFLTYFQNEAQLEKSRLLSDRFSAERPKGSFSTLEIQRTEQGDSAMYLCASSLLVASTDTQYFGPGTRLTVL.

Written as DNA, the CDR3 is TGTGCCAGCAGAATGACAGGGGAGGACTACAATGAGCAGTTCTTC. Amino acids: CASRMTGEDYNEQFF. V gene TRBV6-5 combines with J gene TRBJ2-1, with 8 bases that match TRBD1. The CDR3 covers 15 residues. The trim removed 6 bases at V and 3 bases at J, leaving 7 bases unmatched. Germline-derived CDR1 and CDR2 are MNHEY and SVGAGI.

The rearrangement links TRBV20-1 to TRBJ1-5, with D possibly TRBD1 on 5 matching bases. Trimming removed 1 base from V and 4 bases from J, with 8 bases in between. The CDR3 contains 13 residues. Looked up from germline, CDR1 is DFQATT and CDR2 is SNEGSKA (reference sequence). The chain's CDR3 is CSARGDRNQPQHF. CDR3 bases: TGCAGTGCTAGAGGTGACAGAAATCAGCCCCAGCATTTT.

This clonotype came up a few times. The rearrangement joins TRBV30 to TRBJ1-2; unclear D gene. The length of the CDR3 is 11 residues. Trimming took off 3 bases at V and 5 bases at J, with 7 bases between the two ends. In germline, CDR1 is GTSNPN, CDR2 SVGIG (reference sequence). The CDR3: CAWRATYGYTF. Here the CDR3 DNA reads TGTGCCTGGAGAGCAACGTATGGCTACACCTTC.

Only a few counts were recorded for this clonotype. The V gene is TRBV6-2 or TRBV6-3, the J gene TRBJ2-3; 9 nucleotides line up with TRBD2. CDR3 size: 15 residues. The germline V gene has CDR1 MNHEY and CDR2 SVGEGT. With 7 bases clipped from V and 3 bases from J, the junction kept 8 bases outside the gene matches. The CDR3 is CASTLERGETDTQYF. DNA for the CDR3: TGTGCCAGCACCCTAGAGCGGGGGGAGACAGATACGCAGTATTTT.

J is TRBJ2-2 and V is TRBV7-3; perhaps TRBD2 as D (6 bases). Per germline, CDR1 SGHTA and CDR2 FQGTGA. The CDR3 length is 15 residues. Between the trimmed V and J ends, which lost 4 bases and 1 base, there was a span of 10 bases. The CDR3 DNA follows: TGTGCCAGCAGCTGGGACTCAAGGAACACCGGGGAGCTGTTTTTT. This encodes CASSWDSRNTGELFF.

This clonotype was found once. The rearrangement links TRBV20-1 to TRBJ2-3; either TRBD1 or TRBD2 may supply D (5 bases each). Germline CDR1 reads DFQATT; CDR2 reads SNEGSKA (reference sequence). CDR3 length equals 14 residues. Trimming shortened V by 6 bases and J by 6 bases, and 19 bases separated the two germline ends. CDR3 protein: CSATEGRIFDTQYF. CDR3 in DNA: TGCAGTGCGACCGAGGGGCGAATTTTCGATACGCAGTATTTT.

On this clonotype: A read error may account for a junction end that differs from germline. The rearrangement joins TRBV6-6 to TRBJ1-5; no reliable D call. The CDR3 spans 16 residues. Germline CDR1 reads MNHNY; CDR2 reads SVGAGI (reference sequence). For the CDR3, the DNA is TGTGCCAGCAGTTACTCGAACCGTATCCCGTATCAGCCCCGGCATTTT. Amino acid sequence: CASSYSNRIPYQPRHF.

This chain links TRBV3-1 with TRBJ1-2; 12 bases map to TRBD1. The CDR3 is 18 residues long. From germline, CDR1 is LGHDT and CDR2 YNNKEL (reference sequence). V was pared by 4 bases and J by 4 bases, with 13 bases of the junction left unmatched. The CDR3 DNA sequence: TGTGCCAGCAGCCGGAACCGGGACAGGGGGCGCCTTGGCTATGGCTACACCTTC. Translating gives CASSRNRDRGRLGYGYTF.

The table lists this clonotype with many counts. The chain links TRBV6-1 to TRBJ2-7; 7 bases align to TRBD1. The CDR3 is 13 residues long. CDR1 MNHNS and CDR2 SASEGT come from the germline V gene. V lost 5 bases, J lost 2 bases, and 3 bases stayed unmatched. As DNA, the CDR3 is TGTGCCAGCAGTACGGGACAGCCCTACGAGCAGTACTTC. It is translated as CASSTGQPYEQYF.

This chain uses TRBV3-1 with TRBJ1-2, with 7 bases fitting TRBD1. This CDR3 comprises 18 residues. After removal of 5 bases from V and 7 bases from J, the junction contained 22 bases not matched to a gene. Germline V gene lookup returns CDR1 LGHDT and CDR2 YNNKEL (reference sequence). The chain's CDR3 is CASSLKIPTRDSGSGYTF. The CDR3 nucleotides are TGTGCCAGCAGCTTGAAAATACCGACCCGGGACAGCGGTAGTGGCTACACCTTC. Full variable domain (outside the CDR3, taken from reference TRBV3-1 and TRBJ1-2): DTAVSQTPKYLVTQMGNDKSIKCEQNLGHDTMYWYKQDSKKFLKIMFSYNNKELIINETVPNRFSPKSPDKAHLNLHINSLELGDSAVYFCASSLKIPTRDSGSGYTFGSGTRLTVV.

This clonotype is a singleton in its sample. A junction end diverges from the germline sequence, so it may reflect a read error. This chain links TRBV11-2 with TRBJ1-6; D is perhaps TRBD1 (5 bases). Germline V lookup: CDR1 SGHAT, CDR2 FQNNGV. The CDR3 is made up of 14 amino acids. CDR3: CAIGGDSYDSPLHF. DNA of the CDR3: TGTGCCATCGGTGGGGACTCCTATGATTCACCCCTCCACTTT.

This clonotype was picked up a small number of times. The chain couples TRBV12-3 or TRBV12-4 to TRBJ1-1, with D perhaps matching TRBD1 (5 bases). Trimming took 1 base from V and 4 from J, leaving 10 bases between them. The CDR3 length is 14 residues. The CDR3 region has the DNA TGTGCCAGCAGTTTAGATGGCGACAGCACTGAAGCTTTCTTT. Its protein is CASSLDGDSTEAFF.

The V gene is TRBV12-3 or TRBV12-4, the J gene TRBJ1-3, with D unclear. V lost 11 bases to trimming and J lost 4 bases, with 9 bases between them. The CDR3 runs to 11 residues. The CDR3 coding sequence is TGTGCCCACGGGGAAGGAAACACCATATATTTT. This codes for CAHGEGNTIYF.

In this sample, this clonotype turned up a few times. The CDR3 DNA reads as TGTGCCAGCAGCTTGAGCCGGGATAGCACAGATACGCAGTATTTT. This codes for CASSLSRDSTDTQYF. The chain is built from TRBV7-9 and TRBJ2-3; tentative D call: TRBD2 (5 bases). V dropped 3 bases and J dropped 0 bases, with 10 bases sitting between them. The CDR3 is made up of 15 amino acids. Germline V gene lookup returns CDR1 SEHNR and CDR2 FQNEAQ (reference sequence).

This chain joins TRBV29-1 and TRBJ2-3, with D maybe TRBD2 (5 bases). The CDR3 is 13 amino acids. Germline V CDR1 and CDR2: SQVTM, ANQGSEA. CDR3 sequence: CNVSTGNTDTQYF. CDR3 in DNA: TGCAACGTATCAACGGGAAACACAGATACGCAGTATTTT.

This clonotype was observed many times. V gene TRBV7-3 combines with J gene TRBJ2-3; 9 bases map to TRBD1. V was pared by 3 bases and J by 4 bases, with 2 bases of the junction left unmatched. Germline CDR1 reads SGHTA; CDR2 reads FQGTGA. The CDR3 totals 14 residues. In nucleotides, the CDR3 is TGTGCCAGCAGCTTGACAGGGGGAGCAGATACGCAGTATTTT. This codes for CASSLTGGADTQYF.

The chain's CDR3 is CASSVEGAGQPQHF. Written as DNA, the CDR3 is TGTGCCAGCAGCGTGGAGGGGGCTGGACAGCCCCAGCATTTT. The V call is TRBV9, the J call TRBJ1-5; 7 positions match TRBD1. Germline lookup yields CDR1 SGDLS and CDR2 YYNGEE. The J segment lost 7 bases and the V segment lost 2 bases, leaving 6 bases of the junction unmatched. This CDR3 has 14 residues.

The V call is TRBV7-2, the J call TRBJ1-4, with 7 bases aligning to TRBD1. The CDR3 sequence is 13 residues long. CDR1 and CDR2 from the germline V gene are SGHTA and FQGNSA. V trimming: 2 bases; J trimming: 14 bases; junction bases outside the gene matches: 8. The CDR3 bases are TGTGCCAGCAGCTTACCTCCGGGACAGAGCCTGTTTTTT. It encodes CASSLPPGQSLFF.

This chain joins TRBV12-3 or TRBV12-4 and TRBJ2-7, with 11 bases lining up with TRBD1. The J call may be faulty, since TRBJ2-4 better matches the DNA end. The length of the CDR3 is 21 residues. CDR3 in DNA: TGTGCCAGCACCTTCCCCAGGACAGGGGGCGAGGAGGTTTCTGCCAAAAACATTCAGTACTTC. Translating it yields CASTFPRTGGEEVSAKNIQYF.

This rearrangement joins TRBV5-5 to TRBJ2-4, with D tentatively TRBD1 (5 bases). CDR1 is SGHKS and CDR2 is YYEKEE in the germline V gene (reference sequence). V lost 4 bases, J lost 9 bases, and 11 bases lay in between. The CDR3 contains 12 residues. The CDR3 DNA reads TGTGCCAGCAGCCCGGAAGGGGTCATTCAGTACTTC. Its protein product is CASSPEGVIQYF. Based on the CDR3 plus reference TRBV5-5 and TRBJ2-4, the full variable domain is DAGVTQSPTHLIKTRGQQVTLRCSPISGHKSVSWYQQVLGQGPQFIFQYYEKEERGRGNFPDRFSARQFPNYSSELNVNALLLGDSALYLCASSPEGVIQYFGAGTRLSVL.

This clonotype has a handful of counts. V is TRBV2 and J is TRBJ1-2, with 7 bases identical to TRBD1. The junction had 8 bases not matched to a gene; V was cut back by 6 bases and J by 4 bases. The CDR3 has 14 amino acids. Germline V gene data show CDR1 as SNHLY and CDR2 as FYNNEI. CDR3 region: CASSPLQGSYGYTF. The CDR3 nucleotides are TGTGCCAGCAGCCCCCTACAGGGGTCCTATGGCTACACCTTC.

V and J are TRBV10-3 and TRBJ1-4, with D perhaps matching TRBD1 (6 bases). Trimming left V 6 bases short and J 5 bases short, with 16 bases between. The CDR3 covers 15 residues. CDR1 ENHRY and CDR2 SYGVKD come from the germline V gene. CDR3 region: CAISEAGTRNEKLFF. The CDR3, as DNA: TGTGCCATCAGCGAAGCCGGGACACGAAATGAAAAACTGTTTTTT.

The genes are TRBV29-1 and TRBJ1-3; D is unclear. Germline CDR1 and CDR2: SQVTM and ANQGSEA. Trimming took 1 base from V and 6 from J, leaving 7 bases between them. This CDR3 region has 12 residues. CDR3: CSVEVGQNTIYF. The CDR3 DNA reads as TGCAGCGTTGAAGTCGGTCAAAACACCATATATTTT.

The chain couples TRBV5-1 to TRBJ2-1, with TRBD1 identical over 7 bases. The CDR3 sequence is 16 residues long. V shed 5 bases, J shed 2 bases, and the junction held 10 bases outside the gene matches. Per the germline V gene, CDR1 is SGHRS and CDR2 is YFSETQ. The CDR3, as DNA: TGCGCCAGCAGTTCCCGCGGACAGGCCCCCTACAATGAGCAGTTCTTC. It translates to CASSSRGQAPYNEQFF. The full variable domain, with the rest looked up from reference TRBV5-1 and TRBJ2-1, is KAGVTQTPRYLIKTRGQQVTLSCSPISGHRSVSWYQQTPGQGLQFLFEYFSETQRNKGNFPGRFSGRQFSNSRSEMNVSTLELGDSALYLCASSSRGQAPYNEQFFGPGTRLTVL.